This paragraph reports one T cell receptor beta chain. These data come from a study of control samples from healthy donors and cancer patients. This CDR3 comprises 13 residues. Germline CDR1 and CDR2: LNHDA and SQIVND (reference sequence). The J segment lost 8 bases and the V segment lost 5 bases, leaving 7 bases of the junction unmatched. Sequencing used immunoSEQ multiplex PCR; TCRdb keeps in-frame clones, though not all of them. The sample consists of fewer than 200,000 clones, about 87% of them appearing once. The specimen sequenced was blood. The TCR comes from a man under 40 in good health. The gene calls are TRBV19 and TRBJ1-1; 8 nucleotides line up with TRBD1. The CDR3 loop is CASSQQGVGEAFF. In DNA, the CDR3 is TGTGCCAGTAGTCAACAGGGGGTTGGGGAAGCTTTCTTT.